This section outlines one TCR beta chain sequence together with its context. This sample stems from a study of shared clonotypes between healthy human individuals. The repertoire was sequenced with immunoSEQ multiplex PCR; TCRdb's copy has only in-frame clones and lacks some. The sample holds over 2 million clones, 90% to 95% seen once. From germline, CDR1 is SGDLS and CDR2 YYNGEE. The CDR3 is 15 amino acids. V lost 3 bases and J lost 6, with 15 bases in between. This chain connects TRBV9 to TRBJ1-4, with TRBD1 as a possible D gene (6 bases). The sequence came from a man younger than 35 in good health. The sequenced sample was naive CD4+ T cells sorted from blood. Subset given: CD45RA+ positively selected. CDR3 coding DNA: TGTGCCAGCAGCGGAGTCGACAGGCCGGATGAAAAACTGTTTTTT. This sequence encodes CASSGVDRPDEKLFF.